Listed below are T cell receptor beta chains from one sample, sequenced in a study of blood T cells in healthy people across ages. TCRdb independently ran MiXCR on the 5' RACE reads; one entry per CDR3 protein. The data hold roughly 700,000 distinct CDR3 sequences, with just under 25% observed a single time. The data also belong to a second study, concerning T cells of mothers and their children.

Source material: blood. These receptors all stem from a boy between 10 and 17 years old in good health. The CDR3 runs from the conserved cysteine through the conserved F or W. Fields, in order: clone size, J gene, D gene, V gene, CDR3 protein, CDR3 DNA. A D gene is named only where the DNA matches it firmly. A row's size may be missing; if present it is once, few, many or a size class.

. | TRBJ2-7 | . | TRBV5-5 | CASSTTREGTYEQYF | TGTGCCAGCAGCACGACCCGAGAAGGGACCTACGAGCAGTACTTC
few | TRBJ2-4 | . | TRBV12-3/TRBV12-4 | CASSLEPLVGGIQYF | TGTGCCAGCAGTTTAGAGCCTCTCGTAGGAGGCATTCAGTACTTC
. | TRBJ1-1 | TRBD1 | TRBV6-4 | CASSDGDSSGEAFF | TGTGCCAGCAGTGACGGGGACAGTAGTGGCGAAGCTTTCTTT
. | TRBJ1-3 | . | TRBV29-1 | CSVRDAGLENTIYF | TGCAGCGTTCGAGACGCCGGGTTGGAAAACACCATATATTTT
few | TRBJ1-1 | TRBD1 | TRBV2 | CASSEALFLEDHRGGTEAFF | TGTGCCAGCAGTGAAGCGCTTTTTTTGGAGGATCACAGGGGAGGTACTGAAGCTTTCTTT
few | TRBJ2-3 | TRBD2 | TRBV24-1 | CATSDGGTSGSIADTQYF | TGTGCCACCAGTGATGGAGGGACTAGCGGGAGTATAGCAGATACGCAGTATTTT
. | TRBJ2-7 | TRBD1 | TRBV20-1 | CSAKPDRVYEQYF | TGCAGTGCCAAACCAGACAGGGTCTACGAGCAGTACTTC
. | TRBJ2-7 | TRBD1 | TRBV18 | CASSSRQGANYEQYF | TGTGCCAGCTCAAGTCGACAGGGGGCTAATTACGAGCAGTACTTC
. | TRBJ1-2 | TRBD1 | TRBV14 | CASSQGTAYGYTF | TGTGCCAGCAGCCAGGGGACAGCCTATGGCTACACCTTC
few | TRBJ2-3 | . | TRBV12-3/TRBV12-4 | CASGVSSAGGDTQYF | TGTGCCAGTGGGGTTTCTAGCGCGGGTGGGGATACGCAGTATTTT
once | TRBJ2-2 | TRBD2 | TRBV7-2 | CASLAPTLAGRSNTGELFF | TGTGCCAGCCTCGCCCCTACGCTAGCGGGAAGATCGAACACCGGGGAGCTGTTTTTT
few | TRBJ2-1 | . | TRBV7-2 | CASRAQVPEQFF | TGTGCCAGCAGGGCTCAGGTACCTGAGCAGTTCTTC
few | TRBJ2-5 | . | TRBV12-3/TRBV12-4 | CASNPWGPRETQYF | TGTGCCAGCAACCCTTGGGGGCCGAGAGAGACCCAGTACTTC
many | TRBJ1-4 | . | TRBV11-2 | CASSQNEKLFF | TGTGCCAGCAGCCAGAATGAAAAACTGTTTTTT
. | TRBJ2-4 | . | TRBV4-3 | CASSREIGAKNIQYF | TGCGCCAGCAGCCGGGAGATCGGTGCCAAAAACATTCAGTACTTC
few | TRBJ2-6 | . | TRBV7-9 | CAMSGPGANVLTF | TGTGCCATGTCAGGGCCTGGGGCCAACGTCCTGACTTTC
. | TRBJ1-1 | . | TRBV29-1 | CSVLPPNTEAFF | TGCAGCGTCCTTCCCCCGAACACTGAAGCTTTCTTT
. | TRBJ1-2 | . | TRBV29-1 | CSVPGAEYGYTF | TGCAGCGTTCCGGGGGCTGAGTATGGCTACACCTTC
few | TRBJ1-1 | . | TRBV5-1 | CASSVLPRNTEAFF | TGCGCCAGCAGCGTACTACCAAGGAACACTGAAGCTTTCTTT
. | TRBJ2-3 | TRBD2 | TRBV7-9 | CANSFLSSGGAHPDTQYF | TGTGCCAACAGCTTCCTGTCTAGCGGGGGGGCCCACCCCGATACGCAGTATTTT
. | TRBJ2-7 | TRBD1 | TRBV11-3 | CASSLKTGGAYEQYF | TGTGCCAGCAGCCTCAAGACAGGGGGAGCGTACGAGCAGTACTTC
. | TRBJ2-1 | . | TRBV14 | CASSQEWGRRNNEQFF | TGTGCCAGCAGCCAAGAATGGGGGCGGAGGAACAATGAGCAGTTCTTC
. | TRBJ2-5 | TRBD1 | TRBV12-3/TRBV12-4 | CASRPGTAETQYF | TGTGCCAGCAGGCCCGGGACAGCCGAGACCCAGTACTTC
few | TRBJ1-6 | . | TRBV7-8 | CASSLQEGSNSPLHF | TGTGCCAGCAGCTTACAGGAGGGAAGTAATTCACCCCTCCACTTT
few | TRBJ2-5 | TRBD1 | TRBV2 | CASRDRVAASSETQYF | TGTGCCAGCCGGGACAGGGTAGCGGCTAGCTCGGAGACCCAGTACTTC
few | TRBJ2-5 | . | TRBV5-6 | CASSLQLLRETQYF | TGTGCCAGCAGCTTGCAGCTCCTCCGGGAGACCCAGTACTTC
. | TRBJ2-7 | TRBD1 | TRBV5-1 | CASSSAGGHEQYF | TGCGCCAGCAGCTCGGCAGGGGGCCACGAGCAGTACTTC
. | TRBJ2-7 | . | TRBV5-5 | CASSLARNIYEQYF | TGTGCCAGCAGCTTGGCTCGGAACATCTACGAGCAGTACTTC
many | TRBJ1-1 | . | TRBV11-2 | CASSLDLNTEAFF | TGTGCCAGCAGCTTAGACCTGAACACTGAAGCTTTCTTT
. | TRBJ2-7 | TRBD2 | TRBV3-1 | CASSHLAGLSYEQYF | TGTGCCAGCAGCCATCTAGCGGGACTCTCCTACGAGCAGTACTTC
many | TRBJ2-5 | . | TRBV6-2/TRBV6-3 | CASSYSSETQYF | TGTGCCAGCAGTTACTCGAGTGAGACCCAGTACTTC
. | TRBJ2-5 | . | TRBV5-1 | CASRIPMTDQETQYF | TGCGCCAGCAGGATCCCAATGACAGACCAAGAGACCCAGTACTTC
. | TRBJ2-4 | . | TRBV12-5 | CASGSEGSAKNIQYF | TGTGCTAGTGGTAGCGAAGGGTCAGCCAAAAACATTCAGTACTTC
. | TRBJ2-3 | . | TRBV5-1 | CASSPEDPLVDTQYF | TGCGCCAGCAGCCCCGAGGACCCGTTGGTAGATACGCAGTATTTT
. | TRBJ2-7 | . | TRBV7-8 | CASSSTGNTYEQYF | TGTGCCAGCAGCTCCACAGGGAATACCTACGAGCAGTACTTC
. | TRBJ1-6 | . | TRBV19 | CASSPQGSHSPLHF | TGTGCCAGTAGTCCCCAGGGAAGCCATTCACCCCTCCACTTT
. | TRBJ2-5 | . | TRBV7-2 | CASSLVSGPGEQYF | TGTGCCAGCAGCTTAGTTTCCGGGCCCGGGGAGCAGTACTTC